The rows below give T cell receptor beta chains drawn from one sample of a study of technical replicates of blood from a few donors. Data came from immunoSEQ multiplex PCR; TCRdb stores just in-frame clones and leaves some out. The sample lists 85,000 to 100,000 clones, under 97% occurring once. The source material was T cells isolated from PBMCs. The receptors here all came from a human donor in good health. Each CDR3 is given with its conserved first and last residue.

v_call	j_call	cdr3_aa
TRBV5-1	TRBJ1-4	CASSTSGLNEKLFF
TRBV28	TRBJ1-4	CASSLEGTNEKLFF
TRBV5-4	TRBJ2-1	CASSLAGTSGRIRHNEQFF
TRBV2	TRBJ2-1	CASSELGQGTNNEQFF
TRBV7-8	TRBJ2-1	CASSLGGLAGDEQFF
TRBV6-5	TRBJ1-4	CASSYLGEKLFF
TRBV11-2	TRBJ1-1	CASSNRQASLPGTEAFF
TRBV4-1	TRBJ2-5	CASSSYRETQYF
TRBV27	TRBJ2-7	CASSPGQFYEQYF
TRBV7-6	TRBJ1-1	CASSLAETGRKAFF
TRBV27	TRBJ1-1	CASSPRWGGAGEAFF
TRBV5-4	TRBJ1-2	CASSLADRAAGYTF
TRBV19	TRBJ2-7	CASSPPGDGSYEQYF
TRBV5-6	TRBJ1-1	CASSLVTGYTEAFF
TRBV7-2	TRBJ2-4	CASSLGESTKNIQYF
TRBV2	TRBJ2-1	CASSETRAYNEQFF
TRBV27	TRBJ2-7	CASSFQTGGEQYF
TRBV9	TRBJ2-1	CASSVGPGGSYNEQFF
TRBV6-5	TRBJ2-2	CASSRLAPTGELFF
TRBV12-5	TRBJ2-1	CASGSGQGVPNEQFF
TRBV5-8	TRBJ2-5	CASSWGDVETQYF
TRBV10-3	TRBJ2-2	CAISARDKNTGELFF
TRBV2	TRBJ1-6	CASMTQGNSPLHF
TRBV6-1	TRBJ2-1	CASSSTSGSGDEQFF
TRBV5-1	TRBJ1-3	CASSLAGTGFGNTIYF
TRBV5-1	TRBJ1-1	CASSLSGFTEAFF
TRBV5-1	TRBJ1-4	CASSLGAAYRSATNEKLFF
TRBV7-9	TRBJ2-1	CASSPWDSYNEQFF
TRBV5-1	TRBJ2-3	CASSLAEKRTDTQYF
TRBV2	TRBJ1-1	CASRKTAGVNTEAFF
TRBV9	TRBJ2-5	CASSVGVGARETQYF
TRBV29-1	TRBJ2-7	CSVDVGLGEQYF
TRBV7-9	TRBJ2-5	CASSLKMVVEETQYF
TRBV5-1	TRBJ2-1	CASSLEDSYNEQFF
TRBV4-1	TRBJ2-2	CASSLGGGRTNTGELFF
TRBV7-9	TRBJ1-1	CASSLLHPADTEAFF
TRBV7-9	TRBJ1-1	CASSLRGGTEAFF
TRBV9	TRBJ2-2	CASSVAGTSAGELFF
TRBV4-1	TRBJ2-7	CASSQDGNGKYEQYF
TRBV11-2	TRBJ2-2	CASSLEGAGVNTGELFF
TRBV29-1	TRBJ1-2	CSVEGTGGHGYTF
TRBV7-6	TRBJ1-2	CASSPLGGSYGYTF